The next 5 T cell receptor beta chains were all read from a single sample in a study of T cells in Graves' hyperthyroidism and ophthalmopathy. Authors of the study amplified TCR beta CDR3 regions from RNA transcripts. The HTBI set primed first-round TCR CDR3 RT-PCR. From the multiplex PCR reads, TCRdb called clonotypes with MiXCR, one entry per CDR3 protein. In the table there are some 560,000 distinct CDR3 sequences, approximately 15% of which are singletons. The sequenced sample consisted of blood. The receptor set was obtained from a woman aged 40 to 55 with Graves' hyperthyroidism.

This clonotype was seen at least ten times. This chain joins TRBV29-1 and TRBJ2-7, with TRBD1 as a possible D gene (6 bases). V lost 7 bases and J lost 5, with 15 bases in between. CDR3 length equals 12 residues. Germline V gene data show CDR1 as SQVTM and CDR2 as ANQGSEA. CDR3 coding DNA: TGCAGCGGCCGGGACACCCCCCACGAGCAGTACTTC. It encodes CSGRDTPHEQYF.

This clonotype was found a few times. The chain combines TRBV19 with TRBJ1-1, with a possible D match to TRBD1 (6 bases). V was trimmed by 8 bases and J by 4 bases, leaving 26 bases between them. This CDR3 comprises 17 residues. Germline values: CDR1 LNHDA, CDR2 SQIVND (reference sequence). The CDR3 DNA is TGTGCCAGTCGAATTGAGGACAGACAGATTTTGGGCACTGAAGCTTTCTTT. Its protein is CASRIEDRQILGTEAFF.

This clonotype was seen repeatedly, ten times or more. V is TRBV19 and J is TRBJ1-5, with TRBD1 as a possible D gene (5 bases). CDR3 length: 13 amino acids. V was clipped by 5 bases and J by 7 bases, with 12 bases between them. Germline V gene data show CDR1 as LNHDA and CDR2 as SQIVND (reference sequence). The CDR3 loop is CASSGTLVQPQHF. DNA of the CDR3: TGTGCCAGTAGTGGGACTCTAGTACAGCCCCAGCATTTT.

The genes are TRBV6-6 and TRBJ1-2; D may be TRBD1 (6 bases). Germline V gene data show CDR1 as MNHNY and CDR2 as SVGAGI (reference sequence). Trimming stripped 0 bases from V and 0 bases from J, with 11 bases between. The CDR3 sequence is 16 residues long. CDR3 loop: CASSYSRGAPNYGYTF. CDR3 DNA: TGTGCCAGCAGTTACTCGAGGGGGGCGCCTAACTATGGCTACACCTTC.

There are many counts of this clonotype. The genes are TRBV27 and TRBJ1-2, with TRBD1 matching 9 bases. This CDR3 region has 12 residues. Trimming at V came to 6 bases and at J to 7 bases, leaving 3 bases not matched to a gene. CDR1 and CDR2 (germline): MNHEY, SMNVEV (reference sequence). The CDR3 loop reads CASRQGAGGYTF. In nucleotides, the CDR3 is TGTGCCAGCAGACAGGGGGCTGGTGGCTACACCTTC.